This T cell receptor beta chain was documented in a study of Ad26.COV2.S vaccination and SARS-CoV-2 variants. This CDR3 has 14 amino acids. Trimming cost V 10 bases and J 1 base, with 13 bases left between them. CDR1 is SGHDN and CDR2 is FVKESK in the germline V gene. Concerning this clone: Its target is not known.

Treatment given: around 19 received Ad26.COV2.S at low or high dose, single or two shots; roughly five received placebo; per-sample allocation not given. Samples came from day 63 after the first vaccine or placebo injection. The study's findings and limits: Measurements of TCR breadth and depth may have given underestimates of the total T cell responses.

Profiled with immunoSEQ multiplex PCR; TCRdb holds only in-frame clones, not every one. The sample has roughly 700,000 clones; around 89% are singletons. The chain employs TRBV14 and TRBJ2-2; D call uncertain. This TCR came from a person between 18 and 59 years old who received the Ad26.COV2.S COVID-19 vaccine or a placebo. The specimen was peripheral blood, collected in a trial of Ad26.COV2.S vaccine versus placebo. CDR3 sequence (DNA): TGTGCCACAGGTAGTGCGGTGAACACCGGGGAGCTGTTTTTT. Translated, it gives CATGSAVNTGELFF. The complete variable domain, with remaining parts taken from reference TRBV14 and TRBJ2-2, reads EAGVTQFPSHSVIEKGQTVTLRCDPISGHDNLYWYRRVMGKEIKFLLHFVKESKQDESGMPNNRFLAERTGGTYSTLKVQPAELEDSGVYFCATGSAVNTGELFFGEGSRLTVL.